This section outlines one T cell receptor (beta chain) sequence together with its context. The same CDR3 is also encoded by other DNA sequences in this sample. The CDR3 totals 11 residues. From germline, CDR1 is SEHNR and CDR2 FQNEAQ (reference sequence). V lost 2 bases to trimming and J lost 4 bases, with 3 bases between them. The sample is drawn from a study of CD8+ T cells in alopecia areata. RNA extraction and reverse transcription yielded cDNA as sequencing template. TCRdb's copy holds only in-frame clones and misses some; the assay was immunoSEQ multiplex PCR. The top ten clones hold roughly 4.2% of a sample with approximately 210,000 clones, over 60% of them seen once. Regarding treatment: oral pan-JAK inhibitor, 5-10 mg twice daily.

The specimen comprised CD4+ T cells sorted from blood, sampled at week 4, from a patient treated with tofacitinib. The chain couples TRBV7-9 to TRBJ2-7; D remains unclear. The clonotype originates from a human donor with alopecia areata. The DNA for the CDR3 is TGTGCCAGCAGCTTAAATTACGAGCAGTACTTC. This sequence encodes CASSLNYEQYF. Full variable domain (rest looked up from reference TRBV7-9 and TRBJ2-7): DTGVSQNPRHKITKRGQNVTFRCDPISEHNRLYWYRQTLGQGPEFLTYFQNEAQLEKSRLLSDRFSAERPKGSFSTLEIQRTEQGDSAMYLCASSLNYEQYFGPGTRLTVT.